This note documents a single TCR beta chain sequence. Its target is not known. These data originate in a study of shared clonotypes between healthy human individuals. Study-wide context: Ranging from 18 to 49 in age, donors were two women and a few men. Used for every donor were three CD4 naive, three CD4 memory, two CD8 naive and one CD8 memory plate.

Clones were read by immunoSEQ multiplex PCR, and TCRdb kept only the in-frame ones, dropping some. The sample lists about 990,000 clones, around 78% seen once, with 0.5% to 0.65% in the top ten. Study-wide results and limits: Despite large depth, rarefaction showed incomplete sorted-subset sequencing.

CDR1 and CDR2 from the germline V gene are LGHNA and YSLEER. J was trimmed by 7 bases and V by 4 bases; bases with no gene match: 4. CDR3 length: 13 residues. Every contributor of samples was a Caucasian grown-up residing in Nashville, Tennessee. The receptor's source is a young man in good health. Some clones in this sample may be carry-over from other donors' samples. Sequences were obtained from memory CD4+ T cells from PBMCs. The subset denotes: CD45RA-negative fraction. The chain employs TRBV4-3 and TRBJ1-2, with 9 bases aligning to TRBD1. The CDR3 nucleotides are TGCGCCAGCAGCCCAGGGACAGGGCTTGGCTACACCTTC. Its protein product is CASSPGTGLGYTF.